Below, one TCR beta chain is given with its context. Its matching antigen is unknown. The sample is drawn from a study of T-cell memory formation after mild COVID-19. Study context: TCR clusters were mostly confined to one donor each.

The germline V gene has CDR1 SGDLS and CDR2 YYNGEE. Trimming removed 4 bases at V and 6 bases at J, with 13 bases between. This CDR3 spans 14 amino acids. Whole-study results and caveats: Detection of some responders pre-infection suggested pre-existing cross-reactive memory T cells participated.

TCRdb used MiXCR to reprocess the 5' RACE reads, holding one entry per CDR3 protein. Of tens of thousands of distinct CDR3 sequences detected, more than 13% appear once; the ten largest clones hold around two fifths. The V call is TRBV9, the J call TRBJ2-2, with D unresolved. The clonotype comes from a man younger than 30 who had mild COVID-19 (a few samples of this study predate the infection). Cell type and time point are not known. Specimen: PBMCs or a T cell subset sorted from them (not recorded which). CDR3 DNA sequence: TGTGCCAGCAGCCCTGTGGTGTCGGCCGGGGAGCTGTTTTTT. Its translation is CASSPVVSAGELFF.